These T cell receptor beta chains were read from a single sample in a study of blood T cell repertoires in COVID-19. The protocol was immunoSEQ multiplex PCR, while the TCRdb copy is restricted to in-frame clones and leaves out a portion. The sample records about 190,000 clones, almost 85% being singletons. Sequencing used peripheral blood. These receptors were obtained from a woman aged 70-85 years with active or convalescent COVID-19. Both conserved end residues are part of each CDR3. D genes are given only for firm matches. Some rows mark clone size as missing; the rest say once, few, many or name a class of expanded clone.

CDR3 protein: CASRGLGGYEQYF
CDR3 DNA: TGTGCCAGCAGGGGACTAGGTGGGTACGAGCAGTACTTC
V gene: TRBV27
clone size: -
J gene: TRBJ2-7
D gene: TRBD2

CDR3 protein: CASSVELARTETQYF
CDR3 DNA: TGTGCCAGCAGCGTAGAACTAGCGCGAACAGAGACCCAGTACTTC
V gene: TRBV9
clone size: -
J gene: TRBJ2-5
D gene: TRBD2

CDR3 protein: CASSLSSDTQYF
CDR3 DNA: TGCGCCAGCAGCTTGAGCTCAGATACGCAGTATTTT
V gene: TRBV5-1
clone size: -
J gene: TRBJ2-3
D gene: -

CDR3 protein: CASSYSKSNERETQYF
CDR3 DNA: TGTGCCAGCAGTTACTCGAAGTCTAATGAAAGAGAGACCCAGTACTTC
V gene: TRBV6-5
clone size: -
J gene: TRBJ2-5
D gene: -

CDR3 protein: CASSQDKGIGLLTPLHF
CDR3 DNA: TGTGCCAGCAGCCAAGATAAGGGGATTGGGCTATTGACACCCCTCCACTTT
V gene: TRBV3-1/TRBV3-2
clone size: once
J gene: TRBJ1-6
D gene: -

CDR3 protein: CASSARGQAIGNTEAFF
CDR3 DNA: TGTGCCAGCAGCGCCAGAGGACAGGCAATAGGGAACACTGAAGCTTTCTTT
V gene: TRBV5-4
clone size: -
J gene: TRBJ1-1
D gene: TRBD1

CDR3 protein: CASKPGQGANEQFF
CDR3 DNA: TGTGCCAGTAAGCCGGGACAGGGGGCCAATGAGCAGTTCTTC
V gene: TRBV19
clone size: -
J gene: TRBJ2-1
D gene: TRBD1

CDR3 protein: CASSPSTGDYGYTF
CDR3 DNA: TGTGCCAGCAGCCCGTCGACAGGGGACTATGGCTACACCTTC
V gene: TRBV9
clone size: -
J gene: TRBJ1-2
D gene: TRBD1

CDR3 protein: CASSYFRKGGYNEQFF
CDR3 DNA: TGTGCCAGCAGTTACTTCCGAAAAGGAGGTTACAATGAGCAGTTCTTC
V gene: TRBV6-2/TRBV6-3
clone size: -
J gene: TRBJ2-1
D gene: -

CDR3 protein: CAISESEVRNQPQHF
CDR3 DNA: TGTGCCATCAGTGAGTCGGAAGTCAGGAATCAGCCCCAGCATTTT
V gene: TRBV10-3
clone size: -
J gene: TRBJ1-5
D gene: -

CDR3 protein: CASSFGQETQYF
CDR3 DNA: TGTGCCAGCAGCTTCGGGCAAGAGACCCAGTACTTC
V gene: TRBV5-4
clone size: once
J gene: TRBJ2-5
D gene: -

CDR3 protein: CASSPGTGGDGYTF
CDR3 DNA: TGCGCCAGCAGCCCCGGGACAGGGGGCGATGGCTACACCTTC
V gene: TRBV5-1
clone size: -
J gene: TRBJ1-2
D gene: TRBD1

CDR3 protein: CATETGDTDTQYF
CDR3 DNA: TGTGCCACCGAAACAGGGGACACAGATACGCAGTATTTT
V gene: TRBV6-6
clone size: -
J gene: TRBJ2-3
D gene: TRBD1

CDR3 protein: CASSLLAGLTDTQYF
CDR3 DNA: TGTGCCAGCAGCTTACTGGCGGGGCTCACAGATACGCAGTATTTT
V gene: TRBV7-3
clone size: -
J gene: TRBJ2-3
D gene: -

CDR3 protein: CASSYSSGTGHYQPQHF
CDR3 DNA: TGTGCCAGCAGTTACTCATCGGGGACAGGCCACTATCAGCCCCAGCATTTT
V gene: TRBV6-2/TRBV6-3
clone size: many
J gene: TRBJ1-5
D gene: TRBD1

CDR3 protein: CASSARGRTDTQYF
CDR3 DNA: TGTGCCAGCAGCGCCAGGGGGCGGACAGATACGCAGTATTTT
V gene: TRBV9
clone size: -
J gene: TRBJ2-3
D gene: TRBD1

CDR3 protein: CASSRLGGYTF
CDR3 DNA: TGTGCCAGCTCGAGACTTGGAGGCTACACCTTC
V gene: TRBV12-3/TRBV12-4
clone size: -
J gene: TRBJ1-2
D gene: -

CDR3 protein: CASSFYGGQETQYF
CDR3 DNA: TGTGCCAGCAGCTTCTATGGCGGTCAAGAGACCCAGTACTTC
V gene: TRBV5-6
clone size: -
J gene: TRBJ2-5
D gene: -

CDR3 protein: CASSFWGRGNEQYF
CDR3 DNA: TGTGCCAGCAGTTTTTGGGGCCGGGGGAACGAGCAGTACTTC
V gene: TRBV28
clone size: -
J gene: TRBJ2-7
D gene: -

CDR3 protein: CASSPKPTGKAFF
CDR3 DNA: TGTGCCAGCAGCCCAAAACCGACAGGAAAAGCTTTCTTT
V gene: TRBV3-1/TRBV3-2
clone size: -
J gene: TRBJ1-1
D gene: -

CDR3 protein: CSASNDAGGSYEQYF
CDR3 DNA: TGCAGTGCTAGTAATGACGCGGGAGGTTCCTACGAGCAGTACTTC
V gene: TRBV20-1
clone size: -
J gene: TRBJ2-7
D gene: TRBD2

CDR3 protein: CASSQPRTSGNEQYF
CDR3 DNA: TGTGCCAGCAGTCAGCCCAGGACTAGCGGTAACGAGCAGTACTTC
V gene: TRBV28
clone size: -
J gene: TRBJ2-7
D gene: TRBD2

CDR3 protein: CAIRGQGPGGLYNEQFF
CDR3 DNA: TGTGCCATCAGGGGACAGGGACCCGGAGGGCTCTACAATGAGCAGTTCTTC
V gene: TRBV10-3
clone size: -
J gene: TRBJ2-1
D gene: TRBD1

CDR3 protein: CASSLLGGAGTEAFF
CDR3 DNA: TGTGCCAGCAGCCTCTTAGGAGGGGCTGGAACTGAAGCTTTCTTT
V gene: TRBV7-9
clone size: -
J gene: TRBJ1-1
D gene: -

CDR3 protein: CASSAPGTSGPYEQYF
CDR3 DNA: TGTGCCAGCAGTGCCCCCGGGACTAGCGGGCCCTACGAGCAGTACTTC
V gene: TRBV25-1
clone size: -
J gene: TRBJ2-7
D gene: TRBD2

CDR3 protein: CSVEPHRGSEQYF
CDR3 DNA: TGCAGCGTTGAACCTCACAGGGGCTCCGAGCAGTACTTC
V gene: TRBV29-1
clone size: -
J gene: TRBJ2-7
D gene: TRBD1

CDR3 protein: CAWSRGYEQYF
CDR3 DNA: TGTGCCTGGTCCCGAGGTTACGAGCAGTACTTC
V gene: TRBV30
clone size: -
J gene: TRBJ2-7
D gene: -

CDR3 protein: CASSRPGVYREQYF
CDR3 DNA: TGTGCCAGCAGCCGGCCAGGGGTATATAGAGAGCAGTACTTC
V gene: TRBV11-2
clone size: -
J gene: TRBJ2-7
D gene: -

CDR3 protein: CASSQYPGGRELFF
CDR3 DNA: TGTGCCAGCAGCCAATACCCGGGAGGGCGGGAGCTGTTTTTT
V gene: TRBV3-1/TRBV3-2
clone size: once
J gene: TRBJ2-2
D gene: TRBD2

CDR3 protein: CATPDREGRAYYGYTF
CDR3 DNA: TGTGCCACCCCGGACAGGGAGGGTAGGGCCTATTATGGCTACACCTTC
V gene: TRBV28
clone size: -
J gene: TRBJ1-2
D gene: TRBD1

CDR3 protein: CASSKKQGVHPGSGANVLTF
CDR3 DNA: TGTGCCAGCAGCAAAAAGCAGGGGGTTCATCCCGGCTCTGGGGCCAACGTCCTGACTTTC
V gene: TRBV21-1
clone size: -
J gene: TRBJ2-6
D gene: -

CDR3 protein: CASSVTSGSHEQFF
CDR3 DNA: TGTGCCAGCAGCGTGACTAGCGGGAGTCATGAGCAGTTCTTC
V gene: TRBV9
clone size: -
J gene: TRBJ2-1
D gene: TRBD2

CDR3 protein: CAIYSGTSSEQYF
CDR3 DNA: TGTGCCATCTACTCGGGGACATCTTCCGAGCAGTACTTC
V gene: TRBV10-3
clone size: -
J gene: TRBJ2-7
D gene: -

CDR3 protein: CASSSKTGEETQYF
CDR3 DNA: TGTGCCAGCAGTTCAAAAACAGGCGAGGAGACCCAGTACTTC
V gene: TRBV7-9
clone size: -
J gene: TRBJ2-5
D gene: -

CDR3 protein: CASSISPRNTEAFF
CDR3 DNA: TGTGCCAGCTCTATTTCCCCCCGGAACACTGAAGCTTTCTTT
V gene: TRBV27
clone size: -
J gene: TRBJ1-1
D gene: -

CDR3 protein: CASSRPITYEQYF
CDR3 DNA: TGTGCCAGCAGCCGTCCTATTACCTACGAGCAGTACTTC
V gene: TRBV28
clone size: -
J gene: TRBJ2-7
D gene: -

CDR3 protein: CASSSRQGAFELFF
CDR3 DNA: TGTGCCAGCAGCTCTCGACAGGGGGCGTTCGAGCTGTTTTTT
V gene: TRBV5-6
clone size: -
J gene: TRBJ2-2
D gene: TRBD1

CDR3 protein: CASSPSGSYNEQFF
CDR3 DNA: TGTGCCAGCAGTCCTAGCGGCTCCTACAATGAGCAGTTCTTC
V gene: TRBV27
clone size: once
J gene: TRBJ2-1
D gene: TRBD2

CDR3 protein: CASSLNRGLTDTQYF
CDR3 DNA: TGTGCCAGCAGCTTAAACAGGGGACTCACAGATACGCAGTATTTT
V gene: TRBV7-3
clone size: -
J gene: TRBJ2-3
D gene: -

CDR3 protein: CASSQSFEAFF
CDR3 DNA: TGTGCCAGCAGCCAAAGCTTTGAAGCTTTCTTT
V gene: TRBV7-9
clone size: -
J gene: TRBJ1-1
D gene: -

CDR3 protein: CASGLARNEQFF
CDR3 DNA: TGTGCCAGCGGACTAGCGAGAAATGAGCAGTTCTTC
V gene: TRBV9
clone size: -
J gene: TRBJ2-1
D gene: TRBD2

CDR3 protein: CASSQDGGQGYGYTF
CDR3 DNA: TGTGCCAGCAGCCAAGATGGGGGACAGGGATATGGCTACACCTTC
V gene: TRBV3-1/TRBV3-2
clone size: -
J gene: TRBJ1-2
D gene: TRBD1

CDR3 protein: CASSPPRGTAGTEAFF
CDR3 DNA: TGTGCCAGCAGCCCTCCCCGCGGGACCGCGGGTACTGAAGCTTTCTTT
V gene: TRBV28
clone size: -
J gene: TRBJ1-1
D gene: -

CDR3 protein: CASSPGQGRPQQFF
CDR3 DNA: TGTGCCAGCAGCCCGGGACAGGGGAGGCCACAGCAGTTCTTC
V gene: TRBV7-3
clone size: once
J gene: TRBJ2-1
D gene: TRBD1

CDR3 protein: CSVEGTGSSYEQYF
CDR3 DNA: TGCAGCGTTGAAGGGACAGGCAGCTCCTACGAGCAGTACTTC
V gene: TRBV29-1
clone size: -
J gene: TRBJ2-7
D gene: TRBD1

CDR3 protein: CASILRAGGSDTQYF
CDR3 DNA: TGTGCCAGCATCCTTCGGGCGGGAGGCTCAGATACGCAGTATTTT
V gene: TRBV2
clone size: -
J gene: TRBJ2-3
D gene: TRBD2

CDR3 protein: CASSYLNPQGEDGYTF
CDR3 DNA: TGTGCCAGCTCCTACCTCAACCCACAAGGAGAGGATGGCTACACCTTC
V gene: TRBV18
clone size: -
J gene: TRBJ1-2
D gene: -

CDR3 protein: CASSKTSTSEETQYF
CDR3 DNA: TGTGCCAGCAGTAAAACCTCAACTAGCGAAGAGACCCAGTACTTC
V gene: TRBV4-2
clone size: -
J gene: TRBJ2-5
D gene: TRBD2